Reported below is one TCR beta chain. This receptor's antigen is unknown. No much larger clone is present one base from it, and per-base qualities are unavailable. This entry is derived from a study of cytomegalovirus exposure and HLA in healthy donors (dated by TCRdb to 2017 to 2019). As for the study more broadly: An earlier analysis of roughly 500 of the donors reported 250 to 350 Gb of sequence data and more than 90 million unique TCR beta sequences from roughly 200 million T cells. Typing coverage differed by locus: A, B, C, DRB1 and DQB1 were typed in roughly 620-630 donors, DQA1 in around 500, DPA1 in 600 to 610, and DPB1 in 472. HLA typing covered class I and class II loci at four-digit resolution. In the later analysis, no new phenotypic data were used to find candidate immune exposures; instead, reliance was placed on TCR beta sequences and their occurrence across donors. Using immunosequencing, the study profiled T cell repertoires from fewer than 850 subjects and related those repertoires to cytomegalovirus serostatus. The aim of the study was to test whether cataloging public T cell receptors could identify signatures of past pathogen exposure. In a later analysis, previously published TCR beta repertoires from fewer than 750 donors were re-analyzed and high-resolution HLA genotyping was added so that TCR occurrence patterns could be studied. Every repertoire in the discovery cohort had been generated on one and the same sequencing platform. Besides the first cohort of hundreds of subjects, a separate validation cohort made up of 90 to 150 different subjects was used. An early release that covered about 640 HLA-typed donors contained about 290 gigabases of sequencing data and 85 million to 100 million unique TCR sequences. Several DR-DQ haplotypes were treated as single units for association and clustering because of strong linkage in the cohort. To decide whether each TCR beta V gene segment behaved as functional or pseudogenic, an earlier analysis of several hundred of the donors relied on high-throughput TCR beta sequencing. Donor age, sex, ethnicity and CMV serostatus were collected together with the repertoire data. In a later genetic analysis, genome-wide SNP genotypes for about three fifths of the roughly 670 donors were used, and that subset was treated as a discovery cohort. Among roughly 370 genotyped donors of the cohort, an average of around 240,000 unique TCR beta nucleotide sequences were sequenced per donor, around 20% of them non-productive. The study combined high-throughput TCR immunosequencing, statistical association of individual TCRs with disease status, and machine learning to predict cytomegalovirus infection status. Among the roughly 400 genotyped donors, approximately 81% belonged to the genetic ancestry cluster associated with self-reported Caucasian donors. Paper-wide results and their limitations: Most TCR sequences were observed very rarely across donors, whereas some public TCRs were present in many individuals. According to a later analysis, TCR association rates differed among HLA loci, with DRB1 alleles showing the most associated TCRs and HLA-C alleles showing the fewest. Because HLA typing was missing for some donors at each locus, association tests included only the typed subset. Specific HLA alleles were associated with 15,000 to 20,000 TCR beta sequences at a false discovery rate of 0.05 in a later analysis. A further reported finding was that TCR beta sequences accurately predicted the HLA-A and HLA-B alleles for most subjects in the first cohort. In a later analysis, several top co-occurrence clusters were reported to appear linked to parvovirus B19, influenza, CMV and Epstein-Barr virus. In an earlier analysis of about 600 of the donors, most TCR beta V segments appeared in productive rearrangements about 87% or about 30% of the time, broadly matching IMGT annotations. It was suggested by the authors that the approach could potentially be generalized to other disease states and immunological phenotypes. V-gene and J-gene trimming of TCR beta chains was associated with a missense DCLRE1C variant in a later genetic analysis, and the association was replicated in an independent cohort. Presence/absence analyses assumed roughly uniform sequencing depth across donors, an assumption that may not hold. A later analysis found that most CMV-associated TCR beta chains appeared HLA-restricted, with HLA associations seemingly driven largely by CMV exposure. In the study, 150 to 200 TCR beta chains were listed as associated with cytomegalovirus. The only immune exposure information available for the cohort was CMV serostatus. The classifier was reported to diagnose cytomegalovirus status with high specificity and sensitivity in both the original cohort and the validation cohort. When HLA alleles, especially DR and DQ, strongly co-occurred, TCR associations were difficult to assign to individual alleles. Because the 87-base-pair reads could not distinguish some IMGT-functional V segments, including TRBV6-2 and TRBV6-3, those segments were excluded. The sequencing pipeline was judged likely to have produced a cluster of highly shared sequence variants as a technical artifact. In a later analysis, HLA-associated TCR beta chains were found to be more clonally expanded and to have lower generation probabilities than equally common non-associated chains. Linkage disequilibrium might explain the correlated functional status among segregating V segments, but an unknown experimental factor could not be ruled out. The earlier analysis of approximately 590 of the donors excluded some 15 rarely observed V segments, including chromosome 9 orphons, because counts were too low. A few of the identified cytomegalovirus-associated TCR beta chains were confirmed in vitro to be specific for cytomegalovirus antigens. In this cohort, only TCR beta chains were sequenced, and detectable features were limited by the absence of alpha or paired-chain data. In a later genetic analysis, fewer N-insertions in productive TCRs were reported among donors in an Asian-associated ancestry cluster than the approximately 630-donor mean.

Library preparation employed the immunoSEQ multiplex PCR assay. The multiplex PCR relied on a mix of 60 forward primers for TCR Vbeta segments and 13 reverse primers for TCR Jbeta segments. Amplification of the CDR3 region of rearranged TCR beta genes was performed with a multiplex PCR assay on genomic DNA. Amplified TCR beta libraries were sequenced as 87-base-pair reads on the Illumina HiSeq System. In the original analysis: A later analysis counted tens of millions of unique TCR beta chains across the 650 to 800 repertoires, and some 12 million of these chains were shared by at least two donors. Raw reads were error-corrected and collapsed into unique sequences with a nearest-neighbor algorithm that merged closely related sequences to remove PCR and sequencing errors. Alignment of CDR3 sequences to IMGT reference sequences was used to assign V, D and J gene segments. For a sequence to be retained, at least a six-nucleotide match to both a V gene segment and a J gene segment was required. Rearrangements were called productive when the CDR3 lacked stop codons and stayed in frame with V and J; all others were non-productive. Following IMGT convention, CDR3 was defined as the stretch from the second conserved V-encoded cysteine to the conserved J-encoded phenylalanine. In an earlier analysis of 550 to 650 of the donors, sequences lacking an unambiguous match to a single V gene segment were excluded. In an earlier analysis of roughly 600 of the donors, a V segment was called functional when productive rearrangements were above 56.7%, and segregating when the standard deviation between donors exceeded 5%. A statistical classification framework was built to diagnose cytomegalovirus status from the catalog of TCR beta chain sequences. In a later analysis, TCR nucleotide sequences were compared against IMGT/GENE-DB human TR gene sequences so that V and J genes could be assigned. In a later analysis, CDR3 sequences and most-parsimonious VDJ recombination scenarios were assigned using the TCRdist pipeline. In a later analysis, each TCR beta chain was defined by its CDR3 amino acid sequence together with its V-gene family, and reads without a unique V-gene family were excluded. A later analysis removed roughly 590 highly shared, low-generation-probability nucleotide sequences to deal with suspected cross-contamination and a sequencing artifact. For each public chain, a later analysis derived a clonal expansion index from normalized ranks of inferred template counts within each repertoire. In a later analysis, generation probabilities were computed with a VDJ recombination model fitted to out-of-frame rearrangements, and the resulting probabilities were checked against IGoR. A later analysis scored TCR-TCR, TCR-HLA and TCR-CMV co-occurrence with hypergeometric tests, applying a repertoire-size bias correction to TCR pairs. To estimate false discovery rates, a later analysis permuted the HLA or CMV assignments 20 times. In a later analysis, co-occurring TCRs were grouped using DBSCAN, with TCRdist sequence similarity added in when clustering inside HLA-allele-positive subsets. Repertoires with fewer than 30,000 or more than 120,000 public chains were left out of co-occurrence clustering, as were about 5 repertoires with anomalous nucleotide sharing. The immuneACCESS repertoire file appears here via TCRdb, limited to in-frame rearrangements. These files lack a portion of the clones; in checked studies, under half of the deficit traces to unresolved V genes, and the cause of the others is not known. V and J calls and clone size are copied from that table; D and trimming were computed from the DNA. In all, the sample holds some 45,000 clones, and approximately 70% of those were seen once. Jointly, the top ten make up 6.3% of the sample.

The cohort consisted of hundreds of healthy bone marrow donors. At the time of sampling, every cohort member was nominally healthy, though immune exposures that went unrecorded were likely present. The donor was CMV seronegative and was included in the group of under 450 seronegative cohort members. A peripheral blood sample was provided by each donor, and peripheral blood mononuclear cells were used for TCR beta sequencing. The Qiagen DNeasy Blood Extraction Kit was used to extract genomic DNA from the blood cell samples. From the germline V gene, CDR1 is SGHAT and CDR2 is FQNNGV. V ends up 5 bases short and J 3 bases short, with an unmatched junction base count of 3. The CDR3 runs 13 amino acids, cysteine and phenylalanine included. The sequence is cut down to CDR3 DNA, 39 bases in frame from base 1.

The sequence derives from a man aged 25 to 40 in good health and CMV-seronegative. The rearranged segments are TRBV11-2 and TRBJ1-2, with 7 bases matching TRBD1. Sequencing was done on a sample of PBMCs. This receptor has the CDR3 CASSPGQYYGYTF. The nucleotides read TGTGCCAGCAGCCCGGGACAGTACTATGGCTACACCTTC. The full variable domain, completed from the reference TRBV11-2 and TRBJ1-2 proteins outside the CDR3, reads EAGVAQSPRYKIIEKRQSVAFWCNPISGHATLYWYQQILGQGPKLLIQFQNNGVVDDSQLPKDRFSAERLKGVDSTLKIQPAKLEDSAVYLCASSPGQYYGYTFGSGTRLTVV.